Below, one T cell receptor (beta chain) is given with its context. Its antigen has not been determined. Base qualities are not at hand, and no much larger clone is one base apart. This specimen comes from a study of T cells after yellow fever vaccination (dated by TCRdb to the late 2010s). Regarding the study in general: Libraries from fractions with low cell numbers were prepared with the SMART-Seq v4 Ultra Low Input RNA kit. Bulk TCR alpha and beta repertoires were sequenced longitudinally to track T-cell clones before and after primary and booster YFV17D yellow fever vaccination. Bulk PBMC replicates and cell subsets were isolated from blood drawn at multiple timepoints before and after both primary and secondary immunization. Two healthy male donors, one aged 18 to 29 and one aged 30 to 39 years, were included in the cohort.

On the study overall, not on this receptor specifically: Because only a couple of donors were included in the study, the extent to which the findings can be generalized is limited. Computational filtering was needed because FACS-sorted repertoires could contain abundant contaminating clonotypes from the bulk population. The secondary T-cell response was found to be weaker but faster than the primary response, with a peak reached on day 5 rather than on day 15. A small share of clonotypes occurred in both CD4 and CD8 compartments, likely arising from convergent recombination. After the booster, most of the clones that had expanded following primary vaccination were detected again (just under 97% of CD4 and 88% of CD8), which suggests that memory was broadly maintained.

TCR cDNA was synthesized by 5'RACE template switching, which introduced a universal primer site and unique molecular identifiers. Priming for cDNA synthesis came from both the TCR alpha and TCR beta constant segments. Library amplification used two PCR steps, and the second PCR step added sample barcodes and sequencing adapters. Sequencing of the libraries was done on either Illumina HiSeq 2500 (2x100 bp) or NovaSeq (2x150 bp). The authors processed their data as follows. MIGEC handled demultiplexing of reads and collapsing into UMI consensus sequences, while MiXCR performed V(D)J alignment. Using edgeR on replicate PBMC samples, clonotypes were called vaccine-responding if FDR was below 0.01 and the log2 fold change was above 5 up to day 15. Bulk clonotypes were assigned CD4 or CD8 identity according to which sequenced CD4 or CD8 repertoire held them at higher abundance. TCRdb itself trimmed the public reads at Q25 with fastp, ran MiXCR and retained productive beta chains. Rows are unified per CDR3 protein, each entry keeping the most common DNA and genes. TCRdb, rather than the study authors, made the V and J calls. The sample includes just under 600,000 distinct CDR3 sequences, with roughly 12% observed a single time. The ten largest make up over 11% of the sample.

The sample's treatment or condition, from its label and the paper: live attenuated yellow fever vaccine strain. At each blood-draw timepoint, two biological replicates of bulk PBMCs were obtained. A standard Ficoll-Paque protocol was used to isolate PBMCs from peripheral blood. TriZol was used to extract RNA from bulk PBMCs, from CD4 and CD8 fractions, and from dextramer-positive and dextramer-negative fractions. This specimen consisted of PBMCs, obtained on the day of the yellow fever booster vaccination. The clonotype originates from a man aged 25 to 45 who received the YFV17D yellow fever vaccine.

DNA sequence: TGCGCCAGCAGCCCGCTTAACAGGGAGGGTGAGCAGTTCTTC. It codes for CASSPLNREGEQFF. The sequence joins TRBV5-1 to TRBJ2-1; the D segment could be TRBD2, given 7 matching bases. V and J lose 4 bases and 9 bases, and a span of 17 bases separates them. Taken from cysteine to phenylalanine, the CDR3 has 14 residues. The sequence is cut down to CDR3 DNA, 42 bases in frame from base 1. CDR1 and CDR2 were assigned from the germline V gene as SGHRS and YFSETQ.